These 8 T cell receptor beta chains came from one sample sequenced in a study of CD8 T cells in Susac syndrome. Reverse transcription of about 0.5 to 1 ug RNA was carried out with random hexamers. TCRdb reprocessed the immunoSEQ multiplex PCR reads via MiXCR and lists one record per CDR3 protein. Of fewer than 350,000 distinct CDR3 sequences listed, around 91% are singletons. The specimen sequenced was CD8+ T cells from PBMCs. The receptor set was obtained from a human donor with multiple sclerosis.

This chain uses TRBV28 with TRBJ2-1; the D gene could be TRBD1 or TRBD2 (8 bases each). The CDR3 is 15 residues long. Trimming took off 9 bases at V and 8 bases at J, with 23 bases between the two ends. Germline V gene sequence: CDR1 MDHEN, CDR2 SYDVKM. The CDR3 loop reads CASVQGAGGSDEQFF. The CDR3 DNA reads TGTGCCAGTGTTCAGGGGGCGGGAGGCTCGGATGAGCAGTTCTTC. Supplemented by reference TRBV28 and TRBJ2-1, the full variable domain reads DVKVTQSSRYLVKRTGEKVFLECVQDMDHENMFWYRQDPGLGLRLIYFSYDVKMKEKGDIPEGYSVSREKKERFSLILESASTNQTSMYLCASVQGAGGSDEQFFGPGTRLTVL.

The chain is built from TRBV12-3 or TRBV12-4 and TRBJ2-2; 7 bases agree with TRBD1. This CDR3 spans 19 amino acids. Losses at the gene ends were 5 bases for V and 5 bases for J; bases not matched to a gene: 20. CDR3 in DNA: TGTGCCAGCAGTCCGCCGGGACAGTCCCGGCCGACGGGGACCGGGGAGCTGTTTTTT. It yields the protein CASSPPGQSRPTGTGELFF.

The V gene is TRBV12-5, the J gene TRBJ2-5; D perhaps matches TRBD2 (5 bases). CDR1 LGHNT and CDR2 FRNRAP come from the germline V gene. This CDR3 comprises 12 residues. V was shortened by 7 bases and J by 8 bases, with 14 bases between the two germline ends. CDR3 nucleotides: TGTGCTAGTGCCGACGGGATAAGAACCCAGTACTTC. As protein: CASADGIRTQYF. The full variable domain, completed using reference TRBV12-5 and TRBJ2-5, is DARVTQTPRHKVTEMGQEVTMRCQPILGHNTVFWYRQTMMQGLELLAYFRNRAPLDDSGMPKDRFSAEMPDATLATLKIQPSEPRDSAVYFCASADGIRTQYFGPGTRLLVL.

This clonotype was detected only a few times. This rearrangement joins TRBV18 to TRBJ2-5; TRBD1 agrees at 10 bases. With 0 bases clipped from V and 5 bases from J, the junction kept 3 bases outside the gene matches. The CDR3 is made up of 15 amino acids. Germline CDR1 reads KGHSH; CDR2 reads LQKENI. CDR3 sequence: CASSPPDRGGETQYF. CDR3 nucleotides: TGTGCCAGCTCACCACCGGACAGGGGGGGTGAGACCCAGTACTTC. Full variable domain (outside the CDR3, taken from reference TRBV18 and TRBJ2-5): NAGVMQNPRHLVRRRGQEARLRCSPMKGHSHVYWYRQLPEEGLKFMVYLQKENIIDESGMPKERFSAEFPKEGPSILRIQQVVRGDSAAYFCASSPPDRGGETQYFGPGTRLLVL.

In DNA, the CDR3 is TGTGCCACCAGCAGAGGTGCCAGGGAAGGCAATGAGCAGTTCTTC. Translation: CATSRGAREGNEQFF. V gene TRBV15 combines with J gene TRBJ2-1, with a possible D match to TRBD1 (5 bases). V was pared by 1 base and J by 6 bases, with 13 bases between. The CDR3 length is 15 residues. Germline V gene sequence: CDR1 LNHNV, CDR2 YYDKDF (reference sequence).

The genes are TRBV6-1 and TRBJ2-1; D possibly uses TRBD1 or TRBD2 (6 bases each). Germline assignment: CDR1 MNHNS and CDR2 SASEGT. V was shortened by 0 bases and J by 0 bases, with 12 bases between the two germline ends. The CDR3 contains 17 residues. The CDR3 DNA is TGTGCCAGCAGTGAAGCAGGAGGGGGGAGCTCCTACAATGAGCAGTTCTTC. Residues: CASSEAGGGSSYNEQFF.

The chain carries TRBV5-4 and TRBJ2-1; unclear D gene. Germline V lookup: CDR1 SGHNT, CDR2 YYREEE (reference sequence). Trimming left V 4 bases short and J 2 bases short, with 10 bases between. The CDR3 covers 14 residues. The CDR3: CASSMTEAYNEQFF. CDR3 sequence (DNA): TGTGCCAGCAGCATGACGGAAGCCTACAATGAGCAGTTCTTC.

The CDR3 DNA reads TGCGCCAGCAGCCAAGGGGAGGGACCCCTCCACTTT. It encodes CASSQGEGPLHF. The rearrangement joins TRBV4-3 to TRBJ1-6; D remains unclear. V gave up 1 base and J gave up 12 bases, with 7 bases separating them. Germline-derived CDR1 and CDR2 are LGHNA and YSLEER. CDR3 length: 12 amino acids.